These T cell receptor beta chains were read from a single sample in a study of T cell responses to AZD1222 COVID-19 vaccine. This table comes from immunoSEQ multiplex PCR, and its TCRdb copy is limited to in-frame clones, with some not included. Found here are around 170,000 clones, approximately 91% of them singletons; the top ten hold approximately 0.97%. The sample consisted of peripheral blood, taken on day 0 of AZD1222 vaccination. The receptors originated from an adult in good health. Both conserved end residues are part of each CDR3. Fields, in order: clone size, V gene, J gene, D gene, CDR3 protein, CDR3 DNA. A D gene is named only where the DNA matches it firmly. Not every row has a clone size; where given, it reads once, few, many or a size class.

size: .
V: TRBV7-3
J: TRBJ2-3
D: .
CDR3: CASSPLSRGFDTDTQYF
DNA: TGTGCCAGCAGCCCCCTGAGCAGGGGTTTCGACACAGATACGCAGTATTTT

size: .
V: TRBV2
J: TRBJ1-2
D: .
CDR3: CASSEARKANYGYTF
DNA: TGTGCCAGCAGTGAAGCCCGAAAAGCTAACTATGGCTACACCTTC

size: .
V: TRBV6-5
J: TRBJ2-5
D: TRBD1
CDR3: CASSWDRLSRAQYF
DNA: TGTGCCAGCAGCTGGGACAGGCTGAGTCGGGCCCAGTACTTC

size: .
V: TRBV27
J: TRBJ1-1
D: TRBD1
CDR3: CASSYPGDREDTEAFF
DNA: TGTGCCAGCAGTTATCCCGGGGACAGGGAGGACACTGAAGCTTTCTTT

size: once
V: TRBV6-2/TRBV6-3
J: TRBJ2-7
D: .
CDR3: CASSPLSGPSYEQYF
DNA: TGTGCCAGCAGCCCTTTGAGCGGTCCTTCCTACGAGCAGTACTTC

size: .
V: TRBV6-4
J: TRBJ1-3
D: .
CDR3: CASRNKSNRVGNTIYF
DNA: TGTGCCAGCAGAAATAAAAGTAACAGGGTTGGAAACACCATATATTTT

size: .
V: TRBV4-2
J: TRBJ2-3
D: .
CDR3: CASSQEFKTGSTDTQYF
DNA: TGTGCCAGCAGCCAAGAATTCAAGACAGGAAGCACAGATACGCAGTATTTT

size: .
V: TRBV28
J: TRBJ2-3
D: .
CDR3: CASRTGLEDTQYF
DNA: TGTGCCAGCAGAACCGGACTGGAAGATACGCAGTATTTT

size: .
V: TRBV18
J: TRBJ1-5
D: .
CDR3: CASSLGLRNQPQHF
DNA: TGTGCCAGCTCCCTTGGGTTGCGAAATCAGCCCCAGCATTTT

size: .
V: TRBV28
J: TRBJ1-5
D: .
CDR3: CASSLYGAGGTYQPQHF
DNA: TGTGCCAGCAGTTTATACGGGGCGGGGGGCACCTATCAGCCCCAGCATTTT

size: .
V: TRBV28
J: TRBJ2-1
D: .
CDR3: CATKRDASRGLYQIDEQFF
DNA: TGTGCCACCAAGAGGGACGCCAGCAGGGGTCTTTATCAAATCGATGAGCAGTTCTTC

size: once
V: TRBV7-2
J: TRBJ2-7
D: TRBD2
CDR3: CASSLGTGGPSEQYF
DNA: TGTGCCAGCAGCTTAGGTACGGGAGGGCCCTCCGAGCAGTACTTC

size: .
V: TRBV19
J: TRBJ1-5
D: .
CDR3: CASSIPDDQPQHF
DNA: TGTGCCAGTAGTATCCCCGATGATCAGCCCCAGCATTTT

size: .
V: TRBV5-1
J: TRBJ1-1
D: TRBD1
CDR3: CASSLVPAGGLNTEAFF
DNA: TGCGCCAGCAGCTTGGTTCCCGCAGGGGGGTTGAACACTGAAGCTTTCTTT

size: .
V: TRBV2
J: TRBJ2-5
D: .
CDR3: CASSMTGVRETQYF
DNA: TGTGCCAGCAGTATGACGGGGGTCCGGGAGACCCAGTACTTC

size: .
V: TRBV10-2
J: TRBJ1-5
D: TRBD1
CDR3: CASKPTGGPPQHF
DNA: TGCGCCAGCAAACCCACAGGGGGCCCGCCCCAGCATTTT

size: few
V: TRBV9
J: TRBJ1-6
D: .
CDR3: CASSVVPGQNSPLHF
DNA: TGTGCCAGCAGCGTAGTGCCAGGGCAAAATTCACCCCTCCACTTT

size: .
V: TRBV6-2/TRBV6-3
J: TRBJ2-5
D: TRBD2
CDR3: CASSAGGETQYF
DNA: TGTGCCAGCAGCGCGGGGGGGGAGACCCAGTACTTC

size: .
V: TRBV6-2/TRBV6-3
J: TRBJ1-4
D: .
CDR3: CASSSDRGAPIAEEKLFF
DNA: TGTGCCAGCAGTTCCGACCGTGGGGCCCCTATCGCGGAAGAAAAACTGTTTTTT

size: .
V: TRBV3-1/TRBV3-2
J: TRBJ2-2
D: .
CDR3: CASSPGGDRGATGELFF
DNA: TGTGCCAGCAGCCCGGGGGGCGACAGGGGCGCCACCGGGGAGCTGTTTTTT

size: .
V: TRBV3-1/TRBV3-2
J: TRBJ1-3
D: .
CDR3: CASSQGTAVGNTIYF
DNA: TGTGCCAGCAGCCAAGGGACAGCAGTTGGAAACACCATATATTTT

size: .
V: TRBV5-4
J: TRBJ1-2
D: .
CDR3: CASSLEQYSDGNGYTF
DNA: TGTGCCAGCAGCTTGGAGCAATATTCGGATGGCAATGGCTACACCTTC

size: .
V: TRBV19
J: TRBJ1-5
D: .
CDR3: CASSPTVYSNQPQHF
DNA: TGTGCCAGTAGTCCAACAGTCTATAGCAATCAGCCCCAGCATTTT

size: .
V: TRBV3-1/TRBV3-2
J: TRBJ2-1
D: TRBD2
CDR3: CASSALGLANEQFF
DNA: TGTGCCAGCAGCGCTTTAGGACTAGCTAATGAGCAGTTCTTC

size: .
V: TRBV7-8
J: TRBJ2-5
D: .
CDR3: CASRPDMLETQYF
DNA: TGTGCCAGCAGACCCGATATGCTGGAGACCCAGTACTTC

size: .
V: TRBV6-1
J: TRBJ1-2
D: .
CDR3: CASSEVGGVPGYTF
DNA: TGTGCCAGCAGTGAAGTGGGGGGGGTCCCTGGCTACACCTTC

size: .
V: TRBV12-3/TRBV12-4
J: TRBJ1-2
D: .
CDR3: CASSLGGRYTF
DNA: TGTGCCAGCAGTTTAGGGGGGCGCTACACCTTC

size: .
V: TRBV7-9
J: TRBJ2-1
D: TRBD1
CDR3: CASSSPGQGASNEQFF
DNA: TGTGCCAGCAGCTCCCCGGGACAGGGGGCAAGCAATGAGCAGTTCTTC

size: .
V: TRBV25-1
J: TRBJ1-2
D: .
CDR3: CASSDPAALGNYGYTF
DNA: TGTGCCAGCAGTGATCCGGCCGCGCTAGGAAACTATGGCTACACCTTC

size: once
V: TRBV7-2
J: TRBJ2-3
D: .
CDR3: CASSLDGRGSTDTQYF
DNA: TGTGCCAGCAGCTTAGATGGAAGGGGCAGCACAGATACGCAGTATTTT

size: .
V: TRBV14
J: TRBJ1-2
D: .
CDR3: CASSPQAMTGYTF
DNA: TGTGCCAGCAGCCCACAGGCGATGACAGGCTACACCTTC

size: .
V: TRBV5-4
J: TRBJ2-7
D: TRBD1
CDR3: CASSWGQGAYEQYF
DNA: TGTGCCAGCAGCTGGGGACAGGGAGCCTACGAGCAGTACTTC

size: .
V: TRBV6-5
J: TRBJ1-2
D: .
CDR3: CASSYSPSYGYTF
DNA: TGTGCCAGCAGTTACTCTCCCAGCTATGGCTACACCTTC

size: .
V: TRBV5-1
J: TRBJ2-1
D: TRBD2
CDR3: CASSPRGSGSSYNEQFF
DNA: TGCGCCAGCAGCCCCCGGGGTAGCGGGAGTTCTTACAATGAGCAGTTCTTC

size: .
V: TRBV7-9
J: TRBJ1-1
D: .
CDR3: CASSQQGTKAFF
DNA: TGTGCCAGCAGCCAACAGGGTACAAAGGCTTTCTTT

size: once
V: TRBV10-3
J: TRBJ1-2
D: TRBD1
CDR3: CATHTTGGSNYGYTF
DNA: TGTGCCACTCATACAACAGGGGGAAGCAACTATGGCTACACCTTC

size: .
V: TRBV9
J: TRBJ2-1
D: TRBD1
CDR3: CASSGKLQGAQENEQFF
DNA: TGTGCCAGCAGCGGAAAATTACAGGGGGCGCAGGAAAATGAGCAGTTCTTC

size: .
V: TRBV7-2
J: TRBJ1-1
D: .
CDR3: CASSRGSAMNTEAFF
DNA: TGTGCCAGCAGCCGGGGCTCGGCGATGAACACTGAAGCTTTCTTT

size: .
V: TRBV10-3
J: TRBJ1-2
D: .
CDR3: CAISELTSYTF
DNA: TGTGCCATCAGTGAGTTGACTAGCTACACCTTC

size: .
V: TRBV21-1
J: TRBJ2-7
D: .
CDR3: CASSKTAGLAGITVYEQYF
DNA: TGTGCCAGCAGCAAAACCGCCGGACTAGCGGGGATCACGGTCTACGAGCAGTACTTC

size: .
V: TRBV7-6
J: TRBJ2-2
D: TRBD1
CDR3: CASSSTGGNTGELFF
DNA: TGTGCCAGCAGCTCGACAGGGGGCAACACCGGGGAGCTGTTTTTT

size: .
V: TRBV9
J: TRBJ1-3
D: .
CDR3: CASSHQKAGFGNTIYF
DNA: TGTGCCAGCAGCCATCAAAAGGCAGGGTTCGGAAACACCATATATTTT

size: .
V: TRBV9
J: TRBJ1-2
D: .
CDR3: CASSVDYSYGYTF
DNA: TGTGCCAGCAGCGTAGATTACAGCTATGGCTACACCTTC

size: .
V: TRBV19
J: TRBJ2-7
D: .
CDR3: CASSAENSYEQYF
DNA: TGTGCCAGTAGTGCAGAAAATTCCTACGAGCAGTACTTC

size: .
V: TRBV7-2
J: TRBJ2-1
D: TRBD2
CDR3: CASSLSSGGRVNEQFF
DNA: TGTGCCAGCAGCTTAAGTTCTGGCGGGAGGGTCAATGAGCAGTTCTTC

size: .
V: TRBV2
J: TRBJ2-2
D: .
CDR3: CASRRVWGTGELFF
DNA: TGTGCCAGCCGCAGGGTTTGGGGCACCGGGGAGCTGTTTTTT

size: .
V: TRBV6-4
J: TRBJ1-6
D: .
CDR3: CASSLRGGNSPLHF
DNA: TGTGCCAGCAGTCTGCGGGGGGGTAATTCACCCCTCCACTTT

size: once
V: TRBV7-3
J: TRBJ1-3
D: .
CDR3: CASSPLLISSGNTIYF
DNA: TGTGCCAGCAGCCCGTTATTAATCTCCTCTGGAAACACCATATATTTT

size: .
V: TRBV6-1
J: TRBJ2-4
D: TRBD2
CDR3: CASSDSGVRGHIQYF
DNA: TGTGCCAGCAGTGATAGCGGGGTTCGAGGGCACATTCAGTACTTC

size: .
V: TRBV21-1
J: TRBJ1-6
D: .
CDR3: CASSRDNSPLHF
DNA: TGTGCCAGCAGCAGGGATAATTCACCCCTCCACTTT

size: .
V: TRBV4-2
J: TRBJ2-7
D: .
CDR3: CASSQGTVTYEQYF
DNA: TGTGCCAGCAGCCAAGGGACAGTTACCTACGAGCAGTACTTC

size: .
V: TRBV5-1
J: TRBJ2-1
D: .
CDR3: CASSPGTHNEQFF
DNA: TGCGCCAGCAGCCCTGGGACCCACAATGAGCAGTTCTTC

size: few
V: TRBV9
J: TRBJ1-2
D: .
CDR3: CASSPSQSGGGYTF
DNA: TGTGCCAGCAGCCCAAGTCAATCCGGGGGTGGCTACACCTTC